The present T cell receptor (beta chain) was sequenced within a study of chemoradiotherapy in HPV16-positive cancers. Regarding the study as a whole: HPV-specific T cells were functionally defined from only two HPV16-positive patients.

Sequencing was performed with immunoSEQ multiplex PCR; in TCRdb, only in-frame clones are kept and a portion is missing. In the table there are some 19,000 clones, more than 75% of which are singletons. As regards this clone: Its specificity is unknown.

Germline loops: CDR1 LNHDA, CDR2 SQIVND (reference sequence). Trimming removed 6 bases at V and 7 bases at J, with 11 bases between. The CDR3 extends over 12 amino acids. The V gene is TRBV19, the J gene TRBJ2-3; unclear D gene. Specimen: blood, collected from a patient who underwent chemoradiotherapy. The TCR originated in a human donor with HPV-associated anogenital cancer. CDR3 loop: CASSPKGYTQYF. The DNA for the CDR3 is TGTGCCAGTAGCCCTAAGGGTTATACGCAGTATTTT.